The rows below give T cell receptor beta chains drawn from one sample of a study of glioma-infiltrating T cells. TCRdb re-analysed the multiplex PCR reads in MiXCR, keeping a single row per CDR3 protein. The sample records about 140,000 distinct CDR3 sequences, around 40% being singletons. Material for sequencing was glioma tissue, nonneoplastic brain tissue, or PBMCs (not recorded which). These receptors originate from a human donor with low-grade glioma or glioblastoma, undergoing nonglioma brain surgery, or in good health (not recorded which). Each CDR3 is given with its conserved first and last residue. The order of the fields is D gene, J gene, clone size, V gene, CDR3 DNA, CDR3 protein. The D gene is left open where the match is weak. Rows may omit the clone size; those that give it use once, few, many or a size class.

.	TRBJ2-7	many	TRBV20-1	TGCAGTGCTAGTCCCGGGACGACCCTGTACGAGCAGTACTTC	CSASPGTTLYEQYF
TRBD1	TRBJ2-1	.	TRBV5-1	TGCGCCAGCAGCGCCGACAGGGGGCGAAGTGAGCAGTTCTTC	CASSADRGRSEQFF
.	TRBJ1-5	.	TRBV5-1	TGCGCCAGCAGCTTGGAGCCTGTGGGGAAGCCCCAGCATTTT	CASSLEPVGKPQHF
TRBD2	TRBJ2-3	few	TRBV6-1	TGTGCCAGCAGTGAACAGCGGGGAGATACGCAGTATTTT	CASSEQRGDTQYF
.	TRBJ2-1	few	TRBV11-1	TGTGCCAGCAGCTTATTCGGCGATGAGCAGTTCTTC	CASSLFGDEQFF
.	TRBJ2-1	few	TRBV6-5	TGTGCCAGCAGTCACGAACTAGCATTCAATGAGCAGTTCTTC	CASSHELAFNEQFF
.	TRBJ1-2	.	TRBV20-1	TGCAGTGCGTATAGTGACCCGGACGGAGACTATGGCTACACCTTC	CSAYSDPDGDYGYTF
.	TRBJ1-2	.	TRBV12-3/TRBV12-4	TGTGCCAGCAGGGGGTCTACAGCGAACTATGGCTACACCTTC	CASRGSTANYGYTF
TRBD1	TRBJ1-5	.	TRBV12-3/TRBV12-4	TGTGCCAGCAGTTTAAGACAGGGAGGTGTCTTGTCCCAGCATTTT	CASSLRQGGVLSQHF
.	TRBJ1-1	.	TRBV6-2/TRBV6-3	TGTGCCAGCAGTAACAGGGTAACTGAAGCTTTCTTT	CASSNRVTEAFF
.	TRBJ2-3	.	TRBV2	TGTGCCAGCAGTGTAAGCCGGGTTAGCACAGATACGCAGTATTTT	CASSVSRVSTDTQYF
.	TRBJ2-3	.	TRBV19	TGTGCCAGTAGCAATCCCGGGACTTCCACAGATACGCAGTATTTT	CASSNPGTSTDTQYF
.	TRBJ2-6	.	TRBV6-2/TRBV6-3	TGTGCCAGCAGTCCTGGACACTCGAGCTCTGGGGCCAGCGTCCTGACTTTC	CASSPGHSSSGASVLTF
TRBD1	TRBJ1-1	few	TRBV20-1	TGCAGTCCCGGGACAGGTAACACTGAAGCTTTCTTT	CSPGTGNTEAFF
.	TRBJ2-1	.	TRBV6-1	TGTGCCAGCAGACACAGCAGCAATGAGCAGTTCTTC	CASRHSSNEQFF
.	TRBJ1-6	once	TRBV7-2	TGTGCCAGCAGCTTACATACTAATTCACCCATCCACTTT	CASSLHTNSPIHF
.	TRBJ2-3	few	TRBV5-1	TGCGCCAGCAGCTCTCCGGCTTATCCAGATACGCAGTATTTT	CASSSPAYPDTQYF
.	TRBJ2-2	.	TRBV6-6	TGTGCCAGCAGCCTATACAAGGACCCGAACACCGGGGAGCTGTTTTTT	CASSLYKDPNTGELFF
.	TRBJ2-3	.	TRBV4-2	TGTGCCAGCAGCCAATCTAGCGAGCCTAGCACAGATACGCAGTATTTT	CASSQSSEPSTDTQYF
TRBD1	TRBJ1-5	.	TRBV6-1	TGTGCCAGCAGAAAACAGGGGTATAGCAATCAGCCCCAGCATTTT	CASRKQGYSNQPQHF
.	TRBJ1-4	.	TRBV6-6	TGTGCCAGCAGTTACCGTGCTAAAGCAACTAATGAAAAACTGTTTTTT	CASSYRAKATNEKLFF
.	TRBJ1-3	many	TRBV6-1	TGTGCCAGCAGGAGGGGTCTCGGAAACACCATATATTTT	CASRRGLGNTIYF
.	TRBJ2-1	.	TRBV20-1	TGCAGTGCTGACAGGGTCGGGGGCTGGTCCTACAATGAGCAGTTCTTC	CSADRVGGWSYNEQFF
.	TRBJ1-4	.	TRBV10-3	TGTGCCATCAGTCCTGGACAGCCTAATGAAAAACTGTTTTTT	CAISPGQPNEKLFF
.	TRBJ2-1	.	TRBV7-8	TGTGCCAGCAGCCTAGCCAACAGGGCCCATGAGCAGTTCTTC	CASSLANRAHEQFF
.	TRBJ1-2	few	TRBV7-2	TGTGCCAGCAGCTTAGGGGAAACAGGAGTCTATGGCTACACCTTC	CASSLGETGVYGYTF
TRBD2	TRBJ2-1	few	TRBV20-1	TGCAGTGCTAGGGGACTAGCGTATTACAATGAGCAGTTCTTC	CSARGLAYYNEQFF
.	TRBJ1-1	.	TRBV7-9	TGTGCCAGCAGCCCCAACGCACAGGGCGAGAACACTGAAGCTTTCTTT	CASSPNAQGENTEAFF
TRBD2	TRBJ2-3	.	TRBV7-2	TGTGCCTCCTCGAGGGGCGCGGGGGGTCCAGATACGCAGTATTTT	CASSRGAGGPDTQYF
.	TRBJ2-3	few	TRBV10-3	TGTGCCATCAAGGAAACAGATACGCAGTATTTT	CAIKETDTQYF
.	TRBJ1-5	.	TRBV7-2	TGTGCCAGCAGCTTAGCGGGGTTTGGATTGGGAAGCAATCAGCCCCAGCATTTT	CASSLAGFGLGSNQPQHF
TRBD2	TRBJ2-5	few	TRBV10-3	TGTGCCATCAGTAAAGGGGCTAGCGGGACAGAGACCCAGTACTTC	CAISKGASGTETQYF
.	TRBJ2-1	.	TRBV18	TGTGCCAGCTCACCTGGCAATGAGCAGTTCTTC	CASSPGNEQFF
TRBD2	TRBJ2-5	.	TRBV7-2	TGTGCCAGCAGCCCGGGACTAGCGATAGAGACCCAGTACTTC	CASSPGLAIETQYF
.	TRBJ1-1	.	TRBV27	TGTGCCAGCAGTCCCAACCCCCAGAGGACTGAAGCTTTCTTT	CASSPNPQRTEAFF
.	TRBJ1-3	.	TRBV19	TGTGCCAGTAGACTGTCTACCTCTGGAAACACCATATATTTT	CASRLSTSGNTIYF
TRBD1	TRBJ1-5	many	TRBV6-1	TGTGCCAGCAGTTCGGGACAGAGCAATCAGCCCCAGCATTTT	CASSSGQSNQPQHF
TRBD2	TRBJ2-2	.	TRBV2	TGTGCCAGCAGCGAGCTAGCGGCCGGGGAGCTGTTTTTT	CASSELAAGELFF
.	TRBJ2-7	.	TRBV7-2	TGTGCCAGCAGCTTAGCGTTGGGGACCTACGAGCAGTACTTC	CASSLALGTYEQYF
.	TRBJ2-1	few	TRBV15	TGTGCCACCAGCAAATATAAGGAATCGGACAATGAGCAGTTCTTC	CATSKYKESDNEQFF
.	TRBJ1-4	.	TRBV4-1	TGCGCCAGCAGCACGGGGACTAATGAAAAACTGTTTTTT	CASSTGTNEKLFF
.	TRBJ2-3	.	TRBV3-1	TGTGCCAGCAGCCGAGTCACGGGGAGCACAGATACGCAGTATTTT	CASSRVTGSTDTQYF
.	TRBJ1-2	few	TRBV6-6	TGTGCCAGCAGTTTCGACGGATACGCGGCTAACTATGGCTACACCTTC	CASSFDGYAANYGYTF
TRBD1	TRBJ2-5	.	TRBV2	TGTGCCAGCAGTCTGACCCGGGACAGGCTGCACTTC	CASSLTRDRLHF
.	TRBJ1-1	few	TRBV3-1	TGTGCCAGCAGCCAAATGCGGAACACTGAAGCTTTCTTT	CASSQMRNTEAFF
.	TRBJ1-1	once	TRBV7-2	TGTGCCAGCAGCTTAGGGTCAACGAACACTGAAGCTTTCTTT	CASSLGSTNTEAFF
.	TRBJ2-2	.	TRBV6-2/TRBV6-3	TGTGCCAGCATAGGAGGCGGGGCGAACACCGGGGAGCTGTTTTTT	CASIGGGANTGELFF
TRBD2	TRBJ2-3	.	TRBV20-1	TGCAGTGGTCTAGCGGGGGGTACTAGCACAGATACGCAGTATTTT	CSGLAGGTSTDTQYF
.	TRBJ1-1	many	TRBV20-1	TGCAGTACCGCCGGGGGGAACACTGAAGCTTTCTTT	CSTAGGNTEAFF
.	TRBJ1-5	.	TRBV6-1	TGTGCCAGCAGTGGTCGAGGGGCTCAGCCCCAGCATTTT	CASSGRGAQPQHF
.	TRBJ2-2	few	TRBV7-9	TGTGCCAGCAGCCCGAACGCGGGATATGGGGAGCTGTTTTTT	CASSPNAGYGELFF
.	TRBJ2-7	many	TRBV25-1	TGTGCCAGCAGTGAATATCCCCAGGGAGGCGAGCAGTACTTC	CASSEYPQGGEQYF